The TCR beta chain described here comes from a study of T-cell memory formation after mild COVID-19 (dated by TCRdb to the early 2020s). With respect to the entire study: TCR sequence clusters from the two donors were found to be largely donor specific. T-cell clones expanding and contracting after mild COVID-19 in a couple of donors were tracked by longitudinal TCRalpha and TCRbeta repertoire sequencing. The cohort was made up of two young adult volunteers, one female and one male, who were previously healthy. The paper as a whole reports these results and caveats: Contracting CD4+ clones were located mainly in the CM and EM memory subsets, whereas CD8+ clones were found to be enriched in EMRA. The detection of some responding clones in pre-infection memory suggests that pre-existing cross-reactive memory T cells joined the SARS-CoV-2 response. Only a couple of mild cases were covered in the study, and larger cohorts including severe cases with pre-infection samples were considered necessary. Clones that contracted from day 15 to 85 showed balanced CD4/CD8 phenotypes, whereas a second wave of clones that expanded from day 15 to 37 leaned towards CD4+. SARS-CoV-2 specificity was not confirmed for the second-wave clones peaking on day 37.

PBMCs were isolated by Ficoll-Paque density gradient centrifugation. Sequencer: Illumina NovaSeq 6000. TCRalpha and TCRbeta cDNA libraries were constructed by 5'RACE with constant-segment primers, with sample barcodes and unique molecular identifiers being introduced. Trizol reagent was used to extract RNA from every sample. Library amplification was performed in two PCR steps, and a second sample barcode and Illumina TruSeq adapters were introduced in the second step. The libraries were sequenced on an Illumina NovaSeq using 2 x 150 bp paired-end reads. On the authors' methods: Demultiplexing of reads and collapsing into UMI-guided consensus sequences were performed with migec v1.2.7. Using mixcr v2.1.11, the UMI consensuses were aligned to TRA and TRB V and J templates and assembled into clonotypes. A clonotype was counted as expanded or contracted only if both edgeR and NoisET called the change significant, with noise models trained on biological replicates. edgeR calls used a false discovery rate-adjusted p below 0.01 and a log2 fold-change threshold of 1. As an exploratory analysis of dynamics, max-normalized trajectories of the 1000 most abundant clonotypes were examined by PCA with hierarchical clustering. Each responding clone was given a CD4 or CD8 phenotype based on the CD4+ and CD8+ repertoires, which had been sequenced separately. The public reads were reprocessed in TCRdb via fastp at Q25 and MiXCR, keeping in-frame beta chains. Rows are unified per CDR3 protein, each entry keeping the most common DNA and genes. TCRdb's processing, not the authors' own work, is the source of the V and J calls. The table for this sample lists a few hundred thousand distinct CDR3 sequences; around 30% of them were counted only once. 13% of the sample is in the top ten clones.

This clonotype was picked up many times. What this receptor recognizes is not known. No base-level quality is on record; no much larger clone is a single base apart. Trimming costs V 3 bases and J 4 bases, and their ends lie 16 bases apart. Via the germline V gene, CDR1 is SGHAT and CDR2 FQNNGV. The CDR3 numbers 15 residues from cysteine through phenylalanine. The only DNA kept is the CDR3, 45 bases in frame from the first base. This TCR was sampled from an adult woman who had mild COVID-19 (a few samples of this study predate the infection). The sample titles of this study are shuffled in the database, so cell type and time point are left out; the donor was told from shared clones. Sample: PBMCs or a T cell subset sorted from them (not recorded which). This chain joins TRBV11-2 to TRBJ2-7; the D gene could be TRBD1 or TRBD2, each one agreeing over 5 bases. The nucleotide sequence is TGTGCCAGCAGCTTCGCCCCGGGGCCACAATACGAGCAGTACTTC. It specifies CASSFAPGPQYEQYF.